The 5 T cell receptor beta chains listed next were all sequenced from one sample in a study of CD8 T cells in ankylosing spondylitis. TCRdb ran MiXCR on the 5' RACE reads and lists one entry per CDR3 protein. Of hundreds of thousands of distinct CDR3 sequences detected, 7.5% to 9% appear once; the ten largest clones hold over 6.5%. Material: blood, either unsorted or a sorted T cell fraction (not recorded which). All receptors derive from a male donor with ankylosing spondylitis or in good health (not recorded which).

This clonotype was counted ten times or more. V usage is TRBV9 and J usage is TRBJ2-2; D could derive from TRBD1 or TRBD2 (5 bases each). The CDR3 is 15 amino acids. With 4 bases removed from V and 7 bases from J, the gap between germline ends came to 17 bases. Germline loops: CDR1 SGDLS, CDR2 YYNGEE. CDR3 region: CASSSEGMAGGELFF. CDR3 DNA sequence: TGTGCCAGCAGCTCAGAGGGGATGGCGGGCGGGGAGCTGTTTTTT.

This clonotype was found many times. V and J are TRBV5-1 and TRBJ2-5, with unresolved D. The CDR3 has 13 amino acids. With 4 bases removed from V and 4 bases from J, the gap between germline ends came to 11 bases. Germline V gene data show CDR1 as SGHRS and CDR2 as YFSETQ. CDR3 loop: CASSPLRRETQYF. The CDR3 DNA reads TGCGCCAGCAGCCCCCTGCGTCGAGAGACCCAGTACTTC.

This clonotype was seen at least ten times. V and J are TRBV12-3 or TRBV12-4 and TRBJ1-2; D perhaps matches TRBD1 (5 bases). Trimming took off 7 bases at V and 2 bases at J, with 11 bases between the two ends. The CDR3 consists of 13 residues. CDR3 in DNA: TGTGCCAGCACTGGGACGGTGAACTATGGCTACACCTTC. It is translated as CASTGTVNYGYTF.

The DNA for the CDR3 is TGTGCCAGCAGCCGGGGACTAGCGGGAGTTGAGCAGTACTTC. Translation: CASSRGLAGVEQYF. V is TRBV4-2 and J is TRBJ2-7; 14 nucleotides match TRBD2. Germline assignment: CDR1 LGHNA and CDR2 YNFKEQ. CDR3 length: 14 amino acids. After removal of 4 bases from V and 7 bases from J, the junction contained 3 bases not matched to a gene.

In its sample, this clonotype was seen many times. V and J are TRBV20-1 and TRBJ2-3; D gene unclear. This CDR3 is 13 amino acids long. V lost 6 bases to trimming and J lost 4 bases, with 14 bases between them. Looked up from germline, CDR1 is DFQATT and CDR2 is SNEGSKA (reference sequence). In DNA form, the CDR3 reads TGCAGTGCCAGAAAGACTGCGGCAGATACGCAGTATTTT. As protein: CSARKTAADTQYF.